The rows below give T cell receptor beta chains drawn from one sample of a study of blood T cell repertoires in COVID-19. Assay: immunoSEQ multiplex PCR; the TCRdb copy retains only in-frame clones and omits some. This repertoire shows under 350,000 clones, 85% to 90% found once; its top ten account for about 4.6%. Sequencing was carried out using peripheral blood. The receptors derive from a man aged 40-55 years with acute or convalescent COVID-19. CDR3s include the opening cysteine and the closing phenylalanine or tryptophan. The order of the fields is CDR3 length, clone size, J gene, D gene, V gene, CDR3 DNA, CDR3 protein. The D gene is left open where the match is weak. Only part of the rows carry a size: once, few, many, or a class if the clone is expanded.

>15|-|TRBJ1-6|-|TRBV3-1/TRBV3-2
TGTGCCAGCAGCCAAGATCAGGGGAATAATTCACCCCTCCACTTT
CASSQDQGNNSPLHF
>19|-|TRBJ1-3|-|TRBV3-1/TRBV3-2
TGTGCCAGCAGCCCTCTCCTCATACTGGGCGACATATCTGGAAACACCATATATTTT
CASSPLLILGDISGNTIYF
>14|-|TRBJ1-1|TRBD1|TRBV5-1
TGCGCCAGCAGCCCCGGGACAGGGAACACTGAAGCTTTCTTT
CASSPGTGNTEAFF
>16|-|TRBJ1-1|-|TRBV7-8
TGTGCCAGCAGCCCCCGTCCGGGACATCGGCCGCCTGGGGCTTTCTTT
CASSPRPGHRPPGAFF
>14|-|TRBJ1-1|TRBD1|TRBV3-1/TRBV3-2
TGTGCCAGCAGCCAAGATTGGAGGGGGCGCGGAGCTTTCTTT
CASSQDWRGRGAFF
>15|once|TRBJ1-4|-|TRBV6-2/TRBV6-3
TGTGCCAGCAGTTCTCTTGACGGTTACGGGGAAAAACTGTTTTTT
CASSSLDGYGEKLFF
>16|-|TRBJ1-2|-|TRBV9
TGTGCCAGCAGCGAGTTCCCAAACCAGGTTGCCAATGGCTACACCTTC
CASSEFPNQVANGYTF
>17|-|TRBJ2-1|TRBD2|TRBV10-3
TGTGCCATCAGTGACCTACTAGCGGGGAAGTCCTACAATGAGCAGTTCTTC
CAISDLLAGKSYNEQFF
>17|-|TRBJ1-2|TRBD1|TRBV5-4
TGTGCCAGCAGCTCGGCCCGGACAGGGGGCATAGACTATGGCTACACCTTC
CASSSARTGGIDYGYTF
>16|-|TRBJ1-6|-|TRBV9
TGTGCCAGCAGCGTAGAAGGAGGGACGATTAATTCACCCCTCCACTTT
CASSVEGGTINSPLHF
>14|-|TRBJ1-4|TRBD1|TRBV6-5
TGTGCCAGCAGTCCGACAGGGGCTAATGAAAAACTGTTTTTT
CASSPTGANEKLFF
>16|-|TRBJ1-5|TRBD1|TRBV19
TGTGCCAGTAGTGTGGGCTCGGGACAGATCAATCAGCCCCAGCATTTT
CASSVGSGQINQPQHF
>15|-|TRBJ1-2|-|TRBV9
TGTGCCAGCAGCGTAGGCTGGTCGGGTGACTATGGCTACACCTTC
CASSVGWSGDYGYTF
>16|-|TRBJ2-3|TRBD2|TRBV4-2
TGTGCCAGCAGCGTACCGGGACTAGCGGGGACAGATACGCAGTATTTT
CASSVPGLAGTDTQYF
>13|-|TRBJ1-6|-|TRBV3-1/TRBV3-2
TGTGCCAGCAGCCAAGGCTTAGAGTCACCCCTCCACTTT
CASSQGLESPLHF
>14|-|TRBJ1-2|-|TRBV5-4
TGTGCCAGCAGCCCCCCCCGGGGAAACTATGGCTACACCTTC
CASSPPRGNYGYTF
>18|-|TRBJ1-5|TRBD1|TRBV24-1
TGTGCCACCAGTGATTCCTACAGACAGGGAACCGGCAATCAGCCCCAGCATTTT
CATSDSYRQGTGNQPQHF
>14|-|TRBJ2-2|TRBD2|TRBV19
TGTGCCTGTTCGGGGGGGAAGTACCCCGGGGAGCTGTTTTTT
CACSGGKYPGELFF
>13|-|TRBJ2-1|TRBD2|TRBV7-3
TGTGCCAGCAGCTTAACGAGCGGGGGTGAGCAGTTCTTC
CASSLTSGGEQFF
>14|-|TRBJ2-2|-|TRBV3-1/TRBV3-2
TGTGCCAGCAGCCAACAGACGCGGACCGGGGAGCTGTTTTTT
CASSQQTRTGELFF
>15|few|TRBJ1-2|-|TRBV12-5
TGTGCTAGTGGTTTGTCCCAGATACCTAACTATGGCTACACCTTC
CASGLSQIPNYGYTF
>18|-|TRBJ2-1|-|TRBV3-1/TRBV3-2
TGTGCCAGCAGCCAAGATTTAAGTCTAGTCCGGAGTCACAATGAGCAGTTCTTC
CASSQDLSLVRSHNEQFF
>11|-|TRBJ1-6|-|TRBV2
TGTGCCAGCAGTGACCGTCCACCCCTCCACTTT
CASSDRPPLHF
>15|-|TRBJ1-5|-|TRBV21-1
TGTGCCAGCAGCAAAAGTTACGAAGCGGATCAGCCCCAGCATTTT
CASSKSYEADQPQHF
>17|-|TRBJ1-2|-|TRBV5-4
TGTGCCAGCAGCTTGGGCGGTGCGGCAGGGGTAGAATATGGCTACACCTTC
CASSLGGAAGVEYGYTF
>15|-|TRBJ2-7|TRBD1|TRBV7-9
TGTGCCAGCAGGGCCGGGACAGCCCTCTCCTACGAGCAGTACTTC
CASRAGTALSYEQYF
>16|-|TRBJ2-1|-|TRBV12-5
TGTGCTAGTGGTTGGGGACCCCTGGGGGGTTACAATGAGCAGTTCTTC
CASGWGPLGGYNEQFF
>15|few|TRBJ1-2|-|TRBV18
TGTGCCAGCTCACCATCGTTTCAGGGGAACTATGGCTACACCTTC
CASSPSFQGNYGYTF
>14|-|TRBJ2-1|TRBD2|TRBV2
TGTGCCAGCTCAGCGGGGGGGCAGGGTTATGAGCAGTTCTTC
CASSAGGQGYEQFF
>13|-|TRBJ2-3|-|TRBV18
TGTGCCAGCTCACCACCCACGGGGGATACGCAGTATTTT
CASSPPTGDTQYF
>15|-|TRBJ2-1|-|TRBV4-2
TGTGCCAGCAGCCAAGGGCAGGGAACATACAATGAGCAGTTCTTC
CASSQGQGTYNEQFF
>13|-|TRBJ2-3|-|TRBV19
TGTGCCAGTAGGGCCCCACGCACAGATACGCAGTATTTT
CASRAPRTDTQYF
>15|-|TRBJ2-7|TRBD1|TRBV2
TGTGCCAGCAGTGCCCGACAGGGGTCGGTTTACGAGCAGTACTTC
CASSARQGSVYEQYF
>11|once|TRBJ1-1|-|TRBV12-3/TRBV12-4
TGTGCCAGCAGTTCCTTTACTGAAGCTTTCTTT
CASSSFTEAFF
>14|-|TRBJ1-5|TRBD1|TRBV19
TGTGCCAGTAGTATTGAAAGGGGGCAAAAGCCCCAGCATTTT
CASSIERGQKPQHF
>12|-|TRBJ1-2|TRBD1|TRBV3-1/TRBV3-2
TGTGCCAGCAGCCTGACAGGGCATGGCTACACCTTC
CASSLTGHGYTF
>14|few|TRBJ1-1|-|TRBV18
TGTGCCAGCTCACCACCGGGGGGAAGCACTGAAGCTTTCTTT
CASSPPGGSTEAFF
>13|-|TRBJ2-7|-|TRBV3-1/TRBV3-2
TGTGCCAGCAGCCGCTCAGGTTCCTACGAGCAGTACTTC
CASSRSGSYEQYF
>13|-|TRBJ2-7|-|TRBV4-2
TGTGCCAGCAGCTCCCGCCCGGGAGACGAGCAGTACTTC
CASSSRPGDEQYF
>15|-|TRBJ1-1|-|TRBV28
TGTGCCAGCAGTTTCGGAGATCGGCCAAACACTGAAGCTTTCTTT
CASSFGDRPNTEAFF
>16|-|TRBJ1-1|TRBD1|TRBV5-6
TGTGCCAGCAGCTCCGGGACAGGGGCCGTGAACACTGAAGCTTTCTTT
CASSSGTGAVNTEAFF
>15|-|TRBJ2-3|-|TRBV24-1
TGTGCCACCAGTTCTTTTTATCAGGGAACGGATACGCAGTATTTT
CATSSFYQGTDTQYF
>17|-|TRBJ2-3|TRBD2|TRBV5-4
TGTGCCAGCAGCTTCAAGACTAGCGGGGCCTCAAGGGGTACGCAGTATTTT
CASSFKTSGASRGTQYF